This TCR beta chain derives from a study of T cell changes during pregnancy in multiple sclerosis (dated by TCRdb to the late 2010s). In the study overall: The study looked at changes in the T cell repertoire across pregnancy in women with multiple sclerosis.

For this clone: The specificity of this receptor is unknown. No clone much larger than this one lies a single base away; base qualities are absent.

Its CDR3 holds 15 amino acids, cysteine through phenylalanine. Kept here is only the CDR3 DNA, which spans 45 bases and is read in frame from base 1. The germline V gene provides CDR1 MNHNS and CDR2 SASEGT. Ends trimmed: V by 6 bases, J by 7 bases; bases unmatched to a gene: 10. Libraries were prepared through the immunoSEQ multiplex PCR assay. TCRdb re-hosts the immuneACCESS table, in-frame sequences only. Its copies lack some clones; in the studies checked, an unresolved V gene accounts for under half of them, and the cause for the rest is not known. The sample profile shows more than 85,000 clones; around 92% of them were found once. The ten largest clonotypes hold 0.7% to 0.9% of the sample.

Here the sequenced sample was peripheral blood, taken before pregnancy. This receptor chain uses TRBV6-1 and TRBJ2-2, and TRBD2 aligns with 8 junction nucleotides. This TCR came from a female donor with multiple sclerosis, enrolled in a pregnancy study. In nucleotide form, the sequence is TGTGCCAGCAGGAGCCCGGGACTAGTGGGCGGGGAGCTGTTTTTT. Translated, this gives CASRSPGLVGGELFF.